A selection of T cell receptor beta chains follows, all from one sample in a study of CD8+ T cells in alopecia areata. Sequencing used immunoSEQ multiplex PCR; TCRdb keeps in-frame clones, though not all of them. The repertoire consists of roughly 120,000 clones, with less than 75% occurring once and the leading ten covering just under 30%. The sample consisted of CD8+ T cells sorted from blood, taken at week 4, from a patient treated with tofacitinib. These TCRs come from a human donor with alopecia areata. Each CDR3 is given with its conserved first and last residue. D genes are given only for firm matches. The size field is filled for only some rows; it gives once, few, many or a size class.

- | TRBJ1-2 | TRBV7-2 | - | TGTGCCAGCAGCTTAGATTGGGGGGATCGAGGCTACACCTTC | CASSLDWGDRGYTF
once | TRBJ2-7 | TRBV28 | - | TGTGCCAGCAGTCCGAGCTCTATTCACAGGGACTACGAGCAGTACTTC | CASSPSSIHRDYEQYF
- | TRBJ1-1 | TRBV30 | - | TGTGCCTGGAGTGTATCCAACAAGGGGAACACTGAAGCTTTCTTT | CAWSVSNKGNTEAFF
- | TRBJ2-1 | TRBV7-6 | TRBD2 | TGTGCCAGCAGCTTAGTAGCGGGGAGATACAATGAGCAGTTCTTC | CASSLVAGRYNEQFF
few | TRBJ2-2 | TRBV28 | - | TGTGCCAGCAGTTTAGTACGGACGAACACCGGGGAGCTGTTTTTT | CASSLVRTNTGELFF
few | TRBJ2-7 | TRBV7-2 | - | TGTGCCAGCAGCTCAAGTAGGACCTACGAGCAGTACTTC | CASSSSRTYEQYF
few | TRBJ2-5 | TRBV7-8 | - | TGTGCCAGCAGCTTATATGAGAATCAAGAGACCCAGTACTTC | CASSLYENQETQYF
- | TRBJ2-3 | TRBV7-9 | - | TGTGCCAGCAGCTTCGCTCGAGCGAGCACAGATACGCAGTATTTT | CASSFARASTDTQYF
- | TRBJ2-1 | TRBV30 | - | TGTGCCTGGAGTCTGAAGGGGCTCGACAATGAGCAGTTCTTC | CAWSLKGLDNEQFF
- | TRBJ1-1 | TRBV7-9 | - | TGTGCCAGCAGCTTAATCGGGGCTGAAGCTTTCTTT | CASSLIGAEAFF
once | TRBJ2-5 | TRBV29-1 | TRBD2 | TGCAGCGTTGTGGGGAGCGGGGATACCCAAGAGACCCAGTACTTC | CSVVGSGDTQETQYF
few | TRBJ2-7 | TRBV27 | TRBD1 | TGTGCCAGCAGTTCTCCGGGACAGGGCTACGAGCAGTACTTC | CASSSPGQGYEQYF
few | TRBJ2-7 | TRBV5-1 | TRBD1 | TGCGCCAGCAGCGCCGGACAGGGCTACGAGCAGTACTTC | CASSAGQGYEQYF